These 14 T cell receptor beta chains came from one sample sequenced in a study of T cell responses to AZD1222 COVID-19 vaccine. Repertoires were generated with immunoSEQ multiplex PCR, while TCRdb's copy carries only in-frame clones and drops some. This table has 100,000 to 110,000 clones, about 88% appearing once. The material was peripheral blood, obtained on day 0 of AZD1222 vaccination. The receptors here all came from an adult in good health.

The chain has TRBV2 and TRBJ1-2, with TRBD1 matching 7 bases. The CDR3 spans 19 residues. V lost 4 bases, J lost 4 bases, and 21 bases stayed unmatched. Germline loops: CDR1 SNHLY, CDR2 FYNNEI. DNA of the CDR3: TGTGCCAGCAGTGGTCCCGGGACAGTTGTGGGCCGTAAAGGCTATGGCTACACCTTC. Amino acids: CASSGPGTVVGRKGYGYTF.

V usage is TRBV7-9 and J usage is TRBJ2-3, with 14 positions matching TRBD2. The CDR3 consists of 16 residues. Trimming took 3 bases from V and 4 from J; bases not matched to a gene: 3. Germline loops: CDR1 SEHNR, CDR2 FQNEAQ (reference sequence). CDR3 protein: CASSLGTSGSADTQYF. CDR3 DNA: TGTGCCAGCAGCTTGGGGACTAGCGGGAGTGCAGATACGCAGTATTTT.

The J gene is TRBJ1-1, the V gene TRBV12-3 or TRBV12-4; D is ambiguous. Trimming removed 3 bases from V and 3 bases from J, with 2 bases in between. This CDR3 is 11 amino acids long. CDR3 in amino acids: CASSFHTEAFF. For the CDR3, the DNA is TGTGCCAGCAGTTTTCACACTGAAGCTTTCTTT.

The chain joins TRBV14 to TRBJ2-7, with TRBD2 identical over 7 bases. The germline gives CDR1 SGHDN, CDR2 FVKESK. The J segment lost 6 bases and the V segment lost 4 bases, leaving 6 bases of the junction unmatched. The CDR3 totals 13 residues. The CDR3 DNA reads TGTGCCAGCAGCCCACTAACTAGCGCCGAGCAGTACTTC. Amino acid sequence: CASSPLTSAEQYF.

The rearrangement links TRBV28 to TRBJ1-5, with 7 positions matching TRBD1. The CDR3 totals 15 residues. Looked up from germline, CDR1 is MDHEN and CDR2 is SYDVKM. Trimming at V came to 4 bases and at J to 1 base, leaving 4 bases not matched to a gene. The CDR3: CASSSGGMSNQPQHF. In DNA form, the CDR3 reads TGTGCCAGCAGTTCAGGGGGTATGAGCAATCAGCCCCAGCATTTT.

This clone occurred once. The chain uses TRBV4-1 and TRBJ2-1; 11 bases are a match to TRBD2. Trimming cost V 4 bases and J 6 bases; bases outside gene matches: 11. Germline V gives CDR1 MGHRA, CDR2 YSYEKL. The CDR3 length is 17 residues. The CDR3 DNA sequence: TGCGCCAGCAGCCTGGGGTCCACTAGCGGGAGAGGCAATGAGCAGTTCTTC. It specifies CASSLGSTSGRGNEQFF.

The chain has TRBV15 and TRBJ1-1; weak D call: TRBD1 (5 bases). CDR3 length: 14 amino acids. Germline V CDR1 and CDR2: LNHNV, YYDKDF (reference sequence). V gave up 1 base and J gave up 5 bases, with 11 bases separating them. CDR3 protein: CATSRGQKGTEAFF. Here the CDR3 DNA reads TGTGCCACCAGCAGAGGACAGAAGGGTACTGAAGCTTTCTTT.

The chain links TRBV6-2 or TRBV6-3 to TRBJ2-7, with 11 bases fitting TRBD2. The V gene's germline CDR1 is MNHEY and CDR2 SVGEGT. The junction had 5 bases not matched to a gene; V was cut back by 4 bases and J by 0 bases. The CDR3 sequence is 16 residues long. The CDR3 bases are TGTGCCAGCAGTTCCCCGGGACTAGCGGACTCCTACGAGCAGTACTTC. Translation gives CASSSPGLADSYEQYF.

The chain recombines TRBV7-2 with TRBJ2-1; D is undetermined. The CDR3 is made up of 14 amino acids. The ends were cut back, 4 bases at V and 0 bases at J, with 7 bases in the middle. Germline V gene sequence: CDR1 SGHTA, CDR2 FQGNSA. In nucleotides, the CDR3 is TGTGCCAGCAGCTACTTTATCTCCTACAATGAGCAGTTCTTC. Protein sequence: CASSYFISYNEQFF. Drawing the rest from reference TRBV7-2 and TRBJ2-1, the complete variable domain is GAGVSQSPSNKVTEKGKDVELRCDPISGHTALYWYRQSLGQGLEFLIYFQGNSAPDKSGLPSDRFSAERTGGSVSTLTIQRTQQEDSAVYLCASSYFISYNEQFFGPGTRLTVL.

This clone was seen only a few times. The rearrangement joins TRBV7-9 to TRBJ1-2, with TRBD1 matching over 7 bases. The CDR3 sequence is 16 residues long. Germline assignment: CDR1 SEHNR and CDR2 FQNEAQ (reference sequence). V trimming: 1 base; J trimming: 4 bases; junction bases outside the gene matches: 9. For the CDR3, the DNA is TGTGCCAGCAGCTTAGAGAGGGACAGTGGACTCTATGGCTACACCTTC. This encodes CASSLERDSGLYGYTF.

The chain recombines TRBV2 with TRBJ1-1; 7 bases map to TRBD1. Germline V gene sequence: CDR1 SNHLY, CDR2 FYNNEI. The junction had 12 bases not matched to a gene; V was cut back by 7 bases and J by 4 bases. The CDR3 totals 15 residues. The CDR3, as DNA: TGTGCCAGCATCCCAATGGCAGGGGGGGTCACTGAAGCTTTCTTT. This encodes CASIPMAGGVTEAFF.

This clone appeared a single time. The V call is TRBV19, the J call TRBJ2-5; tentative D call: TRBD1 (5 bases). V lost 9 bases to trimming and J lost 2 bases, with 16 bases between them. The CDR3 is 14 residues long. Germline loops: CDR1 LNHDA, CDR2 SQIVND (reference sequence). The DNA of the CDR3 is TGTGCCAGCACCCGCCCTCCAGGGCAAGAGACCCAGTACTTC. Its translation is CASTRPPGQETQYF.

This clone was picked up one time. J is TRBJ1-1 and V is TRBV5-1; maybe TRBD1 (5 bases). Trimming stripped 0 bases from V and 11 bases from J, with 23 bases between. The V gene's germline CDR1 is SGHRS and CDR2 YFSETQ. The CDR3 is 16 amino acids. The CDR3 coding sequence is TGCGCCAGCAGCTTGGGGACAAGTCTAGGCCTTTCGGGGGCTTTCTTT. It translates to CASSLGTSLGLSGAFF.

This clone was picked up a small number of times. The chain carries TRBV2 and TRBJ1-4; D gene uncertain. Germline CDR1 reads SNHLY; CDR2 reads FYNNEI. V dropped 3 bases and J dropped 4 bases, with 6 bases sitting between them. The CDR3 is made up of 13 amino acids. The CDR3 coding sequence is TGTGCCAGCAGTGACCTAAGTAATGAAAAACTGTTTTTT. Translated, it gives CASSDLSNEKLFF.